This record concerns one T cell receptor beta chain sequence. The target antigen is unknown. The CDR3 runs to 13 residues. CDR1 MNHEY and CDR2 SMNVEV come from the germline V gene (reference sequence). Trimming took 2 bases from V and 5 from J, leaving 6 bases between them. The entry originates in a study of T cell responses to AZD1222 COVID-19 vaccine. Study observations and caveats: Among the donors, most were white British and more were female, and clonal diversity was possibly underestimated. A rise in Spike-specific TCR breadth and depth followed two AZD1222 doses. Along spike, vaccine-associated CD4 TCRs were found throughout, with dominance at 160-218 and 743-854. All repertoire sampling was performed exclusively after the peak T cell response.

This table comes from immunoSEQ multiplex PCR, and its TCRdb copy is limited to in-frame clones, with some not included. The sample contains 190,000 or so clones, 85% to 90% of which appear only once. Material: peripheral blood, obtained 28 days after the second AZD1222 dose. This clonotype was obtained from an adult who received the AZD1222 COVID-19 vaccine. V gene TRBV27 combines with J gene TRBJ2-2, with TRBD2 as a possible D gene (5 bases). CDR3 nucleotides: TGTGCCAGCAGTTTAACGGGGACCGGGGAGCTGTTTTTT. Its translation: CASSLTGTGELFF.